This entry lists 21 T cell receptor beta chains sequenced from one sample in a study of CD8+ T cells in alopecia areata. The treatment is: oral pan-JAK inhibitor, 5-10 mg twice daily. RNA extraction and reverse transcription yielded cDNA as sequencing template. Repertoires were generated with immunoSEQ multiplex PCR, while TCRdb's copy carries only in-frame clones and drops some. The sample records fewer than 250,000 clones, roughly three fifths being singletons. This sample comprised CD4+ T cells sorted from blood, obtained at week 4, from a patient treated with tofacitinib. The receptor set was obtained from a human donor with alopecia areata.

Concerning this clone itself: One end of the junction does not line up with germline, which may come from a read error. The chain recombines TRBV5-1 with TRBJ2-3; 11 bases are shared with TRBD1. CDR3 size: 15 residues. In germline, CDR1 is SGHRS, CDR2 YFSETQ. The CDR3 sequence: CASSLGTGGAETQYF. CDR3 DNA sequence: TGCGCCAGCAGCTTGGGGACAGGGGGCGCAGAGACGCAGTATTTT. The whole variable domain, remainder taken from reference TRBV5-1 and TRBJ2-3, is KAGVTQTPRYLIKTRGQQVTLSCSPISGHRSVSWYQQTPGQGLQFLFEYFSETQRNKGNFPGRFSGRQFSNSRSEMNVSTLELGDSALYLCASSLGTGGAETQYFGPGTRLTVL.

The V and J genes are TRBV18 and TRBJ1-4, with D perhaps matching TRBD1 (6 bases). CDR1 is KGHSH and CDR2 is LQKENI in the germline V gene. The CDR3 is 14 amino acids. V gave up 3 bases and J gave up 2 bases, with 7 bases separating them. Written as DNA, the CDR3 is TGTGCCAGCTCACCCCAGGGGACTAATGAAAAACTGTTTTTT. This gives the protein CASSPQGTNEKLFF. The variable domain in full, completed from reference TRBV18 and TRBJ1-4, reads NAGVMQNPRHLVRRRGQEARLRCSPMKGHSHVYWYRQLPEEGLKFMVYLQKENIIDESGMPKERFSAEFPKEGPSILRIQQVVRGDSAAYFCASSPQGTNEKLFFGSGTQLSVL.

This clone has a handful of counts. V gene TRBV30 combines with J gene TRBJ2-1, with TRBD1 matching over 8 bases. Unmatched junction bases numbered 10, after V lost 3 bases and J lost 3 bases. This CDR3 has 16 residues. Per the germline V gene, CDR1 is GTSNPN and CDR2 is SVGIG (reference sequence). The CDR3 loop is CAWSPSTGGRYNEQFF. The DNA for the CDR3 is TGTGCCTGGAGCCCATCCACAGGGGGTCGCTACAATGAGCAGTTCTTC.

The rearrangement uses TRBV7-2 and TRBJ2-1; possibly TRBD1 for D (6 bases). The CDR3 extends over 15 amino acids. V lost 4 bases and J lost 1, with 11 bases in between. The germline V gene has CDR1 SGHTA and CDR2 FQGNSA. CDR3 bases: TGTGCCAGCAGCTCCGCTAGGGGGTCCTACAATGAGCAGTTCTTC. Its protein product is CASSSARGSYNEQFF.

The chain links TRBV19 to TRBJ2-7; 8 bases line up with TRBD2. The germline V gene has CDR1 LNHDA and CDR2 SQIVND (reference sequence). The CDR3 covers 14 residues. V gave up 6 bases and J gave up 0 bases; unmatched junction bases: 4. CDR3 sequence: CASSLLADSYEQYF. DNA for the CDR3: TGTGCCAGTAGCCTACTAGCGGACTCCTACGAGCAGTACTTC.

The genes are TRBV6-1 and TRBJ2-2; D not certain. The CDR3 length is 12 residues. The germline gives CDR1 MNHNS, CDR2 SASEGT. Trimming pared 6 bases from V and 10 bases from J, leaving 12 bases between. CDR3 residues: CASRPREVELFF. Written as DNA, the CDR3 is TGTGCCAGCAGGCCCCGAGAGGTGGAGCTGTTTTTT.

This chain uses TRBV20-1 with TRBJ2-7; D is undetermined. The V gene's germline CDR1 is DFQATT and CDR2 SNEGSKA (reference sequence). Between the trimmed V and J ends, which lost 1 base and 2 bases, there was a span of 3 bases. The CDR3 is made up of 11 amino acids. The CDR3 here is CSARVPYEQYF. The CDR3 DNA sequence: TGCAGTGCTAGAGTGCCCTACGAGCAGTACTTC.

This sequence joins TRBV15 and TRBJ2-3; 13 bases are a match to TRBD2. This CDR3 comprises 17 residues. Germline CDR1 is LNHNV and CDR2 is YYDKDF (reference sequence). V gave up 4 bases and J gave up 3 bases; unmatched junction bases: 7. The CDR3 sequence is CATSTGLAGVGTDTQYF. The CDR3, as DNA: TGTGCCACCAGCACAGGACTAGCGGGAGTTGGGACAGATACGCAGTATTTT.

This clone was seen only a few times. The chain recombines TRBV19 with TRBJ2-1; D is undetermined. The germline V gene has CDR1 LNHDA and CDR2 SQIVND (reference sequence). Trimming cost V 4 bases and J 0 bases, with 10 bases left between them. This CDR3 spans 15 amino acids. The CDR3 DNA sequence: TGTGCCAGTAGTAAAATAGGTAGCTCCTACAATGAGCAGTTCTTC. It yields the protein CASSKIGSSYNEQFF.

This chain joins TRBV7-2 and TRBJ2-5; a possible D gene is TRBD1 (5 bases). Trimming cost V 5 bases and J 5 bases, with 21 bases left between them. The CDR3 is 16 amino acids. Per germline, CDR1 SGHTA and CDR2 FQGNSA. CDR3 sequence reads: CASSPRRSGRLETQYF. The CDR3 region has the DNA TGTGCCAGCAGCCCCCGCCGCTCAGGGCGGTTGGAGACCCAGTACTTC.

The chain uses TRBV29-1 and TRBJ2-1; 10 bases line up with TRBD2. V shed 3 bases and J 8 bases; nucleotides not matched to a gene: 7. CDR1 and CDR2 (germline): SQVTM, ANQGSEA. The CDR3 extends over 14 amino acids. The CDR3 spells CSVDVGLAVDEQFF. In DNA, the CDR3 is TGCAGCGTTGATGTTGGACTAGCGGTGGATGAGCAGTTCTTC.

This CDR3 is CASSYSTRSQPQHF. In nucleotides, the CDR3 is TGTGCCAGCAGTTACTCGACAAGGTCACAGCCCCAGCATTTT. The chain couples TRBV6-5 to TRBJ1-5; D gene uncertain. Trimming removed 0 bases from V and 7 bases from J, with 10 bases in between. The CDR3 sequence is 14 residues long. Germline loops: CDR1 MNHEY, CDR2 SVGAGI.

The chain carries TRBV29-1 and TRBJ2-1; TRBD2 might be the D (5 bases). V was trimmed by 6 bases and J by 0 bases, leaving 15 bases between them. CDR3 length equals 15 residues. Germline lookup yields CDR1 SQVTM and CDR2 ANQGSEA. The CDR3 DNA is TGCAGCGTCGACTACGCCTGGTCCTCCTACAATGAGCAGTTCTTC. It codes for CSVDYAWSSYNEQFF.

The rearrangement joins TRBV6-5 to TRBJ2-1; TRBD1 might be the D (5 bases). Trimming took 3 bases from V and 4 from J, leaving 13 bases between them. This CDR3 has 15 amino acids. Germline CDR1 and CDR2: MNHEY and SVGAGI. CDR3 nucleotides: TGTGCCAGCAGTTATGACAGTAGCCAATACAATGAGCAGTTCTTC. It specifies CASSYDSSQYNEQFF.

The chain employs TRBV28 and TRBJ2-3; 9 nucleotides align to TRBD2. The V gene's germline CDR1 is MDHEN and CDR2 SYDVKM. The ends lost 8 bases at V and 2 bases at J; junction bases unmatched: 5. The CDR3 extends over 14 amino acids. The DNA of the CDR3 is TGTGCCAGCCTCTCTAGCGGGAACACAGATACGCAGTATTTT. This codes for CASLSSGNTDTQYF. Combining the CDR3 with reference TRBV28 and TRBJ2-3 gives the whole variable domain DVKVTQSSRYLVKRTGEKVFLECVQDMDHENMFWYRQDPGLGLRLIYFSYDVKMKEKGDIPEGYSVSREKKERFSLILESASTNQTSMYLCASLSSGNTDTQYFGPGTRLTVL.

The chain is built from TRBV7-2 and TRBJ2-1; 9 bases agree with TRBD2. V shed 5 bases, J shed 15 bases, and the junction held 11 bases outside the gene matches. The CDR3 is 13 amino acids. The germline V gene has CDR1 SGHTA and CDR2 FQGNSA. CDR3 coding DNA: TGTGCCAGCAGCGCGGACAGCGGGAGGTCTCGGTTCTTC. Amino acid sequence: CASSADSGRSRFF.

V is TRBV7-2 and J is TRBJ2-1, with 7 bases lining up with TRBD2. The CDR3 sequence is 16 residues long. With V trimmed by 5 bases and J by 6 bases, 13 bases remained unmatched. CDR1 SGHTA and CDR2 FQGNSA come from the germline V gene. Here the CDR3 DNA reads TGTGCCAGCAGCCCAGGAGGTCGCGGGAGCCCCAATGAGCAGTTCTTC. It encodes CASSPGGRGSPNEQFF.

The chain joins TRBV28 to TRBJ1-5; tentatively, D is TRBD1 (6 bases). Germline-derived CDR1 and CDR2 are MDHEN and SYDVKM. The V end was cut by 6 bases, the J end by 10 bases, with 16 bases between. The CDR3 spans 13 residues. This CDR3 reads CASRLSTGPPQHF. The CDR3, as DNA: TGTGCCAGCAGGCTCTCGACAGGACCTCCCCAGCATTTT.

The rearrangement uses TRBV4-1 and TRBJ2-1, with no clear D. With 0 bases removed from V and 0 bases from J, the gap between germline ends came to 9 bases. Germline V gives CDR1 MGHRA, CDR2 YSYEKL. The CDR3 contains 16 residues. CDR3 sequence: CASSQDGRSSYNEQFF. CDR3 DNA: TGCGCCAGCAGCCAAGATGGCCGGAGCTCCTACAATGAGCAGTTCTTC.

As regards this clone: Other DNA sequences in this specimen translate into the identical CDR3. The chain combines TRBV20-1 with TRBJ2-5; the D is unclear. The CDR3 is 10 residues long. V dropped 2 bases and J dropped 5 bases, with 3 bases sitting between them. CDR1 and CDR2 (germline): DFQATT, SNEGSKA (reference sequence). The CDR3 DNA reads TGCAGTGCTAGACAGGAGACCCAGTACTTC. Its protein product is CSARQETQYF.

The chain has TRBV30 and TRBJ1-2, with D perhaps matching TRBD1 (5 bases). The length of the CDR3 is 13 residues. CDR1 is GTSNPN and CDR2 is SVGIG in the germline V gene (reference sequence). Between the trimmed V and J ends, which lost 2 bases and 5 bases, there was a span of 12 bases. This CDR3 is CAWSNGHIYGYTF. The CDR3 bases are TGTGCCTGGAGTAACGGACACATATATGGCTACACCTTC.